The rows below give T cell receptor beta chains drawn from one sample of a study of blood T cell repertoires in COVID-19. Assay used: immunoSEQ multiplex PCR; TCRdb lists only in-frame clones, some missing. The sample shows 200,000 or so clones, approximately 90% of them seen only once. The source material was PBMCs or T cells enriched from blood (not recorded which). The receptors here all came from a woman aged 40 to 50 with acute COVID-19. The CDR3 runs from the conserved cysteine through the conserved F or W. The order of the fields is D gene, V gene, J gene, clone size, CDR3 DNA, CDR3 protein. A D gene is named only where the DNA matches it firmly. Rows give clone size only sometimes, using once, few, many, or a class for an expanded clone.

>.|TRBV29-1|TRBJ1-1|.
TGCAGCGTCGGCAGGGTGAACACTGAAGCTTTCTTT
CSVGRVNTEAFF
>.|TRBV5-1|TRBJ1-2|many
TGCGCCAGCAGCTTGAGGGACTTACCGAGGGACTATGGCTACACCTTC
CASSLRDLPRDYGYTF
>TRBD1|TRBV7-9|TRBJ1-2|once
TGTGCCAGCAGGACAGGGTTGGGGATCTACACCTTC
CASRTGLGIYTF
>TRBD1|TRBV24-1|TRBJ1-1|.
TGTGCCACCAGTGAGGAATGGACAGGCAATCTAATGAACACTGAAGCTTTCTTT
CATSEEWTGNLMNTEAFF
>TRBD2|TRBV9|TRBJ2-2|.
TGTGCCAGCAGCGTAGCTACGGAGCGGGGATCCGGGGAGCTGTTTTTT
CASSVATERGSGELFF
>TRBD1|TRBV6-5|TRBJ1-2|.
TGTGCCAGCACTTACAGGGGATACGGTGGCTACACCTTC
CASTYRGYGGYTF
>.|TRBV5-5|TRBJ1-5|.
TGTGCCAGCAGCTTGGCCGCGGGCAGCAATCAGCCCCAGCATTTT
CASSLAAGSNQPQHF
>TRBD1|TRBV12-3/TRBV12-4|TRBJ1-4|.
TGTGCCAGCAGCCGAGGACAGGGGTTAAGGCTGTTTTTT
CASSRGQGLRLFF
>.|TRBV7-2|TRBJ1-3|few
TGTGCCAGCAGCCCCGGTAACTCTGGAAACACCATATATTTT
CASSPGNSGNTIYF
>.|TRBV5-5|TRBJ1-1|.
TGTGCCAGCAGCTCCAGGGGATTAAACACTGAAGCTTTCTTT
CASSSRGLNTEAFF
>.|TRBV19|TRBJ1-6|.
TGTGCCAGTAGTCCTGGGAGCTCCTATAATTCACCCCTCCACTTT
CASSPGSSYNSPLHF
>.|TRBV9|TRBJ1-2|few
TGTGCCAGCAGCGTAGCCCAGGGTACCTATGGCTACACCTTC
CASSVAQGTYGYTF
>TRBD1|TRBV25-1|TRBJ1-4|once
TGTGCCAGCAGTGACAGGGGGGAAAAACTGTTTTTT
CASSDRGEKLFF
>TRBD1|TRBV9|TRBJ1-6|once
TGTGCCAGCCGACGGGGACAGGCAATTAATTCACCCCTCCACTTT
CASRRGQAINSPLHF
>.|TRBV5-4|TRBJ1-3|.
TGTGCCAGCAGCTCAAGACGGAGCTCTGGAAACACCATATATTTT
CASSSRRSSGNTIYF
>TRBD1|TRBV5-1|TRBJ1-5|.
TGCGCCAGCAGCTCGGGACAGGGCGGCAATCAGCCCCAGCATTTT
CASSSGQGGNQPQHF
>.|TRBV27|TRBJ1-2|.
TGTGCCAGCAGTTTTACAGGGAAAGGCTATGGCTACACCTTC
CASSFTGKGYGYTF
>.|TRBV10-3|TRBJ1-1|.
TGTGCCATCAGTGAGAGAGGGAGGGGTTTGGACACTGAAGCTTTCTTT
CAISERGRGLDTEAFF
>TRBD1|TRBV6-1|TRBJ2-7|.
TGTGCCAGCAGTGACAATCGGGACAGGGTAAACGAGCAGTACTTC
CASSDNRDRVNEQYF
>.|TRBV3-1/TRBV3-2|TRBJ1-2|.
TGTGCCAGCAGCCAAGCTCGCGCCGCCACCTATGGCTACACCTTC
CASSQARAATYGYTF
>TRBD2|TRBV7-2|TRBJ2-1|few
TGTGCCAGCAGCCCCCCCGGGACTAGCTCTGCCGAGCAGTTCTTC
CASSPPGTSSAEQFF
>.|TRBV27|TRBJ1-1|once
TGTGCCAGCAGTTTATTTAGGGGCACTGAAGCTTTCTTT
CASSLFRGTEAFF
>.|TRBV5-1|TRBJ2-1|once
TGCGCCAGCAGCGGGGAAGGGGGCAATGAGCAGTTCTTC
CASSGEGGNEQFF
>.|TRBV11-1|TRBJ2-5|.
TGTGCCAGCAGCCTCAGGGTAGAAGTGGAGACCCAGTACTTC
CASSLRVEVETQYF
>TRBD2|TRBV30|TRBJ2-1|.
TGTGCCTGGGGGACCCCGGGACTAGCGGGGGGGCGAGAGCAGTTCTTC
CAWGTPGLAGGREQFF
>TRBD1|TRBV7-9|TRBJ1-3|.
TGTGCCAGCAGCACGACAGGGCCTCTCTCTGGAAACACCATATATTTT
CASSTTGPLSGNTIYF
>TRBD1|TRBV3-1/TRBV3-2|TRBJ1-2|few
TGTGCCAGCAGCCCCCTCGGGACAGCCTCTAACTATGGCTACACCTTC
CASSPLGTASNYGYTF
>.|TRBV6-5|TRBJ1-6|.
TGTGCCAGCAGGCGGGAACCAAATAATTCACCCCTCCACTTT
CASRREPNNSPLHF
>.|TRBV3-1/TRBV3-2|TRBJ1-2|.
TGTGCCAGCAGCCAAGAGGAGCGGGGCTACACCTTC
CASSQEERGYTF
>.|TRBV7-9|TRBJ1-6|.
TGTGCCAGCAGCGAAGGGCGGGACCGTTCACCCCTCCACTTT
CASSEGRDRSPLHF
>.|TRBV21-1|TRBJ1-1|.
TGTGCCGGCAGGAATGTGACAGATGAAGCTTTCTTT
CAGRNVTDEAFF
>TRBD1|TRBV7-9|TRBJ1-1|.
TGTGCCAGCCGTAGTCCGGGACAGGGGGATGGGACTGAAGCTTTCTTT
CASRSPGQGDGTEAFF
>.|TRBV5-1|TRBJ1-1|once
TGCGCCAGCAGCTTAGGACCCCTAGGGGGTAGGAACACTGAAGCTTTCTTT
CASSLGPLGGRNTEAFF